These 23 T cell receptor beta chains originate from one sample sequenced in a study of early stage breast cancer tumors. TCRdb's copy holds only in-frame clones and misses some; the assay was immunoSEQ multiplex PCR. The sample gives approximately 5,400 clones, approximately 64% of which show up once; 9.4% is in the top ten. Sample: breast tumor tissue. The receptors stem from a person in their 60s with breast cancer.

This chain joins TRBV19 and TRBJ1-2, with TRBD1 matching 7 bases. Trimming took 3 bases from V and 4 from J; bases not matched to a gene: 5. CDR1 and CDR2 from the germline V gene are LNHDA and SQIVND (reference sequence). The CDR3 sequence is 14 residues long. The CDR3, as DNA: TGTGCCAGTAGTATGGGACAGATCGGCTATGGCTACACCTTC. The encoded protein is CASSMGQIGYGYTF.

This chain uses TRBV10-2 with TRBJ1-2; 9 bases are shared with TRBD1. Germline loops: CDR1 WSHSY, CDR2 SAAADI. V lost 8 bases and J lost 4; bases outside the gene matches: 5. The CDR3 has 13 amino acids. The CDR3 sequence: CASYGQGLYGYTF. The DNA of the CDR3 is TGCGCCAGCTACGGACAGGGGCTCTATGGCTACACCTTC.

The genes are TRBV11-2 and TRBJ1-1; no clear D. In germline, CDR1 is SGHAT, CDR2 FQNNGV. V was trimmed by 3 bases and J by 6 bases, leaving 11 bases between them. The CDR3 is 13 amino acids. CDR3 DNA sequence: TGTGCCAGCAGCTTCCAATTGGGCGCTGAAGCTTTCTTT. Translation: CASSFQLGAEAFF.

V and J are TRBV5-1 and TRBJ2-1; D gene unclear. Germline V gene sequence: CDR1 SGHRS, CDR2 YFSETQ. This CDR3 spans 16 amino acids. The V and J ends lost 4 bases and 3 bases respectively, with 17 bases between them. Here the CDR3 DNA reads TGCGCCAGCAGCCCAGGAAATCCGGAAGGCTACAATGAGCAGTTCTTC. Translation gives CASSPGNPEGYNEQFF.

The chain uses TRBV11-1 and TRBJ2-3, with D possibly being TRBD1 or TRBD2 (5 bases each). Deletions cut 5 bases from V and 4 bases from J, with 22 bases between. Germline V gene data show CDR1 as SGHAT and CDR2 as FQDESV (reference sequence). The CDR3 is made up of 17 amino acids. The CDR3 sequence is CASSPRMGQGRADTQYF. The CDR3 DNA reads TGTGCCAGCAGCCCCCGAATGGGGCAGGGACGGGCAGATACGCAGTATTTT.

The sample holds one count of this clone. The chain combines TRBV6-1 with TRBJ2-2; D may correspond to TRBD1 or TRBD2 (5 bases each). Trimming shortened V by 10 bases and J by 4 bases, and 16 bases separated the two germline ends. CDR1 and CDR2 from the germline V gene are MNHNS and SASEGT. The CDR3 length is 14 residues. The CDR3 nucleotides are TGTGCCACTAGCCGGGACCCACTCACCGGGGAGCTGTTTTTT. This codes for CATSRDPLTGELFF.

The chain links TRBV4-2 to TRBJ2-3, with 9 bases matching TRBD2. The V and J ends lost 2 bases and 2 bases, in that order; junction bases with no gene match: 5. CDR1 is LGHNA and CDR2 is YNFKEQ in the germline V gene. The CDR3 is made up of 16 amino acids. Here the CDR3 DNA reads TGTGCCAGCAGCCAACTCTCTAGCGGGGTCACAGATACGCAGTATTTT. This codes for CASSQLSSGVTDTQYF.

The chain combines TRBV9 with TRBJ2-1, with 9 nucleotides matching TRBD2. CDR1 and CDR2 (germline): SGDLS, YYNGEE. CDR3 length: 16 amino acids. V shed 0 bases, J shed 2 bases, and the junction held 3 bases outside the gene matches. DNA of the CDR3: TGTGCCAGCAGCGTAGGGGAGCGGGGGGCCTACAATGAGCAGTTCTTC. As protein: CASSVGERGAYNEQFF.

The sample holds one count of this clone. The chain combines TRBV2 with TRBJ1-1; D unclear. Germline lookup yields CDR1 SNHLY and CDR2 FYNNEI. Trimming removed 2 bases from V and 7 bases from J, with 11 bases in between. The CDR3 length is 13 residues. CDR3 DNA: TGTGCCAGCAGTGAACTTCTAGATAATGAAGCTTTCTTT. This gives the protein CASSELLDNEAFF.

The chain uses TRBV19 and TRBJ2-3, with D perhaps TRBD1 (6 bases). Per the germline V gene, CDR1 is LNHDA and CDR2 is SQIVND (reference sequence). Trimming removed 4 bases from V and 1 base from J, with 15 bases in between. The CDR3 has 16 amino acids. The CDR3 DNA sequence: TGTGCCAGTAGTAGCACCGGACAGACCCGCACAGATACGCAGTATTTT. Its protein is CASSSTGQTRTDTQYF.

This clone is a singleton in its sample. The rearrangement joins TRBV15 to TRBJ2-2; D unclear. CDR3 size: 13 residues. Germline V CDR1 and CDR2: LNHNV, YYDKDF (reference sequence). Trimming removed 8 bases at V and 4 bases at J, with 11 bases between. In DNA form, the CDR3 reads TGTGCCACCCGCTCCTTCGGCACCGGGGAGCTGTTTTTT. This codes for CATRSFGTGELFF.

This chain uses TRBV5-1 with TRBJ2-7, with 8 bases matching TRBD1. This CDR3 has 15 amino acids. V was clipped by 2 bases and J by 0 bases; unmatched bases: 4. CDR1 is SGHRS, CDR2 YFSETQ, per germline. CDR3 nucleotide sequence: TGCGCCAGCAGCTTCTTGGACAGGGTCTCCTACGAGCAGTACTTC. Protein sequence: CASSFLDRVSYEQYF.

CDR3 region: CASRRGTANTGELFF. DNA for the CDR3: TGTGCCAGCAGAAGAGGGACAGCGAACACCGGGGAGCTGTTTTTT. The V and J genes are TRBV7-9 and TRBJ2-2; 7 bases are shared with TRBD1. The CDR3 has 15 amino acids. In germline, CDR1 is SEHNR, CDR2 FQNEAQ (reference sequence). V gave up 6 bases and J gave up 0 bases; unmatched junction bases: 4. Full variable domain (missing parts from reference TRBV7-9 and TRBJ2-2): DTGVSQNPRHKITKRGQNVTFRCDPISEHNRLYWYRQTLGQGPEFLTYFQNEAQLEKSRLLSDRFSAERPKGSFSTLEIQRTEQGDSAMYLCASRRGTANTGELFFGEGSRLTVL.

The rearrangement links TRBV6-1 to TRBJ1-4; TRBD1 aligns across 9 bases. Trimming removed 2 bases from V and 8 bases from J; junction bases left unmatched: 9. The CDR3 extends over 16 amino acids. Germline-derived CDR1 and CDR2 are MNHNS and SASEGT. This chain's CDR3 is CASSEWGGQGQEKLFF. The DNA for the CDR3 is TGTGCCAGCAGTGAATGGGGGGGACAGGGCCAAGAAAAACTGTTTTTT.

The chain carries TRBV18 and TRBJ1-1; D not resolved. From germline, CDR1 is KGHSH and CDR2 LQKENI. Trimming stripped 2 bases from V and 5 bases from J, with 12 bases between. There are 14 residues in the CDR3. The CDR3 spells CASSPRQVGTEAFF. The CDR3 DNA is TGTGCCAGCTCACCAAGGCAGGTGGGGACTGAAGCTTTCTTT.

The chain couples TRBV6-6 to TRBJ2-1; no reliable D call. The germline V and J ends were trimmed by 8 bases and 8 bases, with 10 bases remaining between them. The germline gives CDR1 MNHNY, CDR2 SVGAGI (reference sequence). The CDR3 is made up of 11 amino acids. The CDR3 coding sequence is TGTGCCAGCTATGATCCGGATGAGCAGTTCTTC. This codes for CASYDPDEQFF.

V gene TRBV9 combines with J gene TRBJ2-7; 9 bases align to TRBD1. This CDR3 spans 15 amino acids. V shed 3 bases, J shed 6 bases, and the junction held 10 bases outside the gene matches. The germline V gene has CDR1 SGDLS and CDR2 YYNGEE. The DNA for the CDR3 is TGTGCCAGCAGCGCGGCTACAGGGGGCGGTGCCGAGCAGTACTTC. Translation: CASSAATGGGAEQYF.

This sequence joins TRBV6-5 and TRBJ1-2, with a tentative D call TRBD1 (6 bases). V shed 6 bases and J shed 5 bases, with 16 bases lying between them. Germline CDR1 reads MNHEY; CDR2 reads SVGAGI. The CDR3 is 14 residues long. DNA for the CDR3: TGTGCCAGCAGCCCACAGGGAGGGAAGTATGGCTACACCTTC. This gives the protein CASSPQGGKYGYTF.

Relative to its sample, this clone is medium-sized. The J gene is TRBJ2-2, the V gene TRBV13, with TRBD1 as a possible D gene (7 bases). Trimming stripped 6 bases from V and 3 bases from J, with 11 bases between. The germline gives CDR1 PRHDT, CDR2 FYEKMQ (reference sequence). This CDR3 is built from 14 residues. CDR3 in DNA: TGTGCCAGCAGGGCCAGGGGGGACACCGGGGAGCTGTTTTTT. Amino acids: CASRARGDTGELFF. Looking up the rest from reference TRBV13 and TRBJ2-2 gives the full variable domain: AAGVIQSPRHLIKEKRETATLKCYPIPRHDTVYWYQQGPGQDPQFLISFYEKMQSDKGSIPDRFSAQQFSDYHSELNMSSLELGDSALYFCASRARGDTGELFFGEGSRLTVL.

This clone was seen a handful of times. The rearrangement uses TRBV11-3 and TRBJ2-7, with D unresolved. The CDR3 sequence is 15 residues long. CDR1 and CDR2 (germline): SGHNT, YENEEA. V lost 0 bases and J lost 3, with 12 bases in between. CDR3 sequence: CASSLDRTRHYEQYF. The CDR3 DNA follows: TGTGCCAGCAGCTTAGACAGGACGAGACACTACGAGCAGTACTTC.

By its share, this clone is medium-sized. The chain has TRBV2 and TRBJ2-7; 8 positions match TRBD1. Germline lookup yields CDR1 SNHLY and CDR2 FYNNEI. Germline trimming cut 0 bases from V and 6 bases from J; bases unmatched to any gene: 13. The length of the CDR3 is 17 residues. Written as DNA, the CDR3 is TGTGCCAGCAGTGAAGCGCTTCTCGGGCAGGGGGCGGGCGAGCAGTACTTC. Its protein product is CASSEALLGQGAGEQYF. The full variable domain, with the rest looked up from reference TRBV2 and TRBJ2-7, is EPEVTQTPSHQVTQMGQEVILRCVPISNHLYFYWYRQILGQKVEFLVSFYNNEISEKSEIFDDQFSVERPDGSNFTLKIRSTKLEDSAMYFCASSEALLGQGAGEQYFGPGTRLTVT.

The chain couples TRBV9 to TRBJ2-7; 9 bases line up with TRBD1. Germline CDR1 reads SGDLS; CDR2 reads YYNGEE. The ends lost 0 bases at V and 2 bases at J; junction bases unmatched: 18. This CDR3 is built from 20 residues. CDR3 region: CASSVATGQGIGGFAYEQYF. The DNA for the CDR3 is TGTGCCAGCAGCGTAGCCACGGGACAGGGAATAGGCGGGTTCGCCTACGAGCAGTACTTC.

The chain couples TRBV21-1 to TRBJ1-1; the table's D call of TRBD1 was not tested on the DNA. TRBV21-1 constitutes a pseudogene. This CDR3 region has 15 residues. CDR3: CASSKDWYRGRGAFF. The DNA for the CDR3 is TGTGCCAGCAGCAAAGATTGGTACCGAGGCAGGGGGGCTTTCTTT.